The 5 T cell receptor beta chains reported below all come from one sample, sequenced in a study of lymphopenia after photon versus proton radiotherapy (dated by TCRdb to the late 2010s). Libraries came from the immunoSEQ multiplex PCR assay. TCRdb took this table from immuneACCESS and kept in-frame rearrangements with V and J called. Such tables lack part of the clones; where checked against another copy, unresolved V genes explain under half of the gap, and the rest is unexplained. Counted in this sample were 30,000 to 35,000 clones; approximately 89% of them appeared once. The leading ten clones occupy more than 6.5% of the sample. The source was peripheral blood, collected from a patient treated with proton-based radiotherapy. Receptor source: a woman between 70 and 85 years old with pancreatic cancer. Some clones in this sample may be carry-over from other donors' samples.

The CDR3 DNA follows: TGTGCCAGTAGAGGGGACAGGGGGGCCAATGAGCAGTTCTTC. Translated, it gives CASRGDRGANEQFF. This chain links TRBV19 with TRBJ2-1, with TRBD1 matching over 11 bases. V lost 6 bases, J lost 6 bases, and 4 bases stayed unmatched. The germline CDR1 and CDR2 sequences are LNHDA and SQIVND (reference sequence). The CDR3 has 14 amino acids.

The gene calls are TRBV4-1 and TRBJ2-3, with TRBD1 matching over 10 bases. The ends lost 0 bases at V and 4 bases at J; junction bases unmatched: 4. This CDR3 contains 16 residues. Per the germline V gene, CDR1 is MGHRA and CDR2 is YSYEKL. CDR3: CASSQDGTGEADTQYF. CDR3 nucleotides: TGCGCCAGCAGCCAAGATGGGACAGGGGAAGCAGATACGCAGTATTTT.

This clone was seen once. In DNA, the CDR3 is TGTGCCACCAGCGCCGACAGTGCTAACTATGGCTACACCTTC. This codes for CATSADSANYGYTF. This chain uses TRBV15 with TRBJ1-2; maybe TRBD1 (5 bases). This CDR3 region has 14 residues. The germline V gene encodes CDR1 LNHNV and CDR2 YYDKDF (reference sequence). V was clipped by 5 bases and J by 0 bases, with 10 bases between them.

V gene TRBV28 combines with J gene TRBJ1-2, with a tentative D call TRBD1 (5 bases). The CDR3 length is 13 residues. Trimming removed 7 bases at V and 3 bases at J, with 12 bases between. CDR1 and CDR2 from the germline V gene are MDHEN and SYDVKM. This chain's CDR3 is CASNQGFDYGYTF. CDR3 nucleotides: TGTGCCAGCAATCAGGGTTTTGACTATGGCTACACCTTC.

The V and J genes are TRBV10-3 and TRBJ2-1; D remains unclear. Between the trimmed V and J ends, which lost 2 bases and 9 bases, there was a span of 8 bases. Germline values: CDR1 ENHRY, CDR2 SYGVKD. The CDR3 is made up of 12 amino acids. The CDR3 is CAISERSAEQFF. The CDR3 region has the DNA TGTGCCATCAGTGAGCGCTCGGCTGAGCAGTTCTTC.